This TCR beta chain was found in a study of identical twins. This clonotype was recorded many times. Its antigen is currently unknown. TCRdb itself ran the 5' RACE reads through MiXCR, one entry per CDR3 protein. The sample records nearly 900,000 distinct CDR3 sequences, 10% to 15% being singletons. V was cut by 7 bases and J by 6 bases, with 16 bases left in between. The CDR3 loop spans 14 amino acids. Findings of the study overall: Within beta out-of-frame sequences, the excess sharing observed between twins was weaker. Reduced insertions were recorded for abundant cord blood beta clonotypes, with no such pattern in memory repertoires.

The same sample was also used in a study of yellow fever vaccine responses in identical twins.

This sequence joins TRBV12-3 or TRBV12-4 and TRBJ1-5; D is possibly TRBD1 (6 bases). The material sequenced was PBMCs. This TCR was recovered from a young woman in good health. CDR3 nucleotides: TGTGCCAGCATTAAAGGGGGGTTAGGTCAGCCCCAGCATTTT. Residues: CASIKGGLGQPQHF.